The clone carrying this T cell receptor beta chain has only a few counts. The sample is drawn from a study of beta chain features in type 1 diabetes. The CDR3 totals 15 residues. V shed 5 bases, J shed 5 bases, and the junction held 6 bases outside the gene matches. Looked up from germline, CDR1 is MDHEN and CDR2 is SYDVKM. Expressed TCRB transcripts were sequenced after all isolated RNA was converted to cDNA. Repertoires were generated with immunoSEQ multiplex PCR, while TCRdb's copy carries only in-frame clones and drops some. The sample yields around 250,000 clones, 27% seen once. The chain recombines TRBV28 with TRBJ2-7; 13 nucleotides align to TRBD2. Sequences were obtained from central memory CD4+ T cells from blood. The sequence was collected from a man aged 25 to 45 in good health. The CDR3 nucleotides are TGTGCCAGCAGTCCCCATGGGACTAGCGGGGACGAGCAGTACTTC. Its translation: CASSPHGTSGDEQYF.